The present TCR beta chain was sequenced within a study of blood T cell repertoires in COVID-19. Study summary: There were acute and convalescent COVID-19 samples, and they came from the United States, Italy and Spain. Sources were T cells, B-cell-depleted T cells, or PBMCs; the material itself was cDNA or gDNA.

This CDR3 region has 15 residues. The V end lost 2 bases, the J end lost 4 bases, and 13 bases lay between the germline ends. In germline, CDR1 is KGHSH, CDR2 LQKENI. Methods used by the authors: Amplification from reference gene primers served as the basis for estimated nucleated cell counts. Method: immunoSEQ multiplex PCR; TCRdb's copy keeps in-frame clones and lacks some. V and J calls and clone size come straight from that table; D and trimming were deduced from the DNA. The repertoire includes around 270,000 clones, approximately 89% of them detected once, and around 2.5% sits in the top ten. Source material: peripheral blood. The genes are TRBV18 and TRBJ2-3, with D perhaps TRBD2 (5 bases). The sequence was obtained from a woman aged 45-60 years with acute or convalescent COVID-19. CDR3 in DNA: TGTGCCAGCTCACCAGACTACTCACAATCAGATACGCAGTATTTT. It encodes CASSPDYSQSDTQYF.